This TCR beta chain appears in the sequencing data of a study of cytomegalovirus exposure and HLA in healthy donors. Study-level points and caveats: The authors listed about 170 TCR beta chains as cytomegalovirus-associated.

A note on this clone: Its specificity is unknown.

Use of 60 Vbeta and 13 Jbeta primers characterized the PCR. TCRdb's table, derived via immunoSEQ multiplex PCR, lists solely in-frame clones and lacks some. The profile shows 120,000 or so clones, around 85% of them singletons. Germline CDR1 and CDR2: MGHDK and SYGVNS. V was pared by 8 bases and J by 10 bases, with 13 bases of the junction left unmatched. CDR3 length: 14 residues. The TCR originated in a man between 18 and 29 years old in good health and CMV-seropositive. Sequencing used PBMCs. The J gene is TRBJ2-4, the V gene TRBV25-1; 8 nucleotides line up with TRBD2. This CDR3 is CASGPGLGSEIQYF. CDR3 nucleotide sequence: TGTGCCAGCGGGCCGGGACTAGGGTCTGAGATTCAGTACTTC.